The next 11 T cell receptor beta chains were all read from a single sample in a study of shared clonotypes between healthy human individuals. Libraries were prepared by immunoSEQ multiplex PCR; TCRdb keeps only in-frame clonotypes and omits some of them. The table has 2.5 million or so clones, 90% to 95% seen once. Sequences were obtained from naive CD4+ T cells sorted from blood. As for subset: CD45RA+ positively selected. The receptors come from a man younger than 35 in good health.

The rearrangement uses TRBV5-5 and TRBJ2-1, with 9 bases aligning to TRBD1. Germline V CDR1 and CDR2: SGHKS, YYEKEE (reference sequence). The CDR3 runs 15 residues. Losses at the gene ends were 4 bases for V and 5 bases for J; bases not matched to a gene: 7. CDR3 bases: TGTGCCAGCAGCCGACAGGGACAGGGAAACAATGAGCAGTTCTTC. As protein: CASSRQGQGNNEQFF.

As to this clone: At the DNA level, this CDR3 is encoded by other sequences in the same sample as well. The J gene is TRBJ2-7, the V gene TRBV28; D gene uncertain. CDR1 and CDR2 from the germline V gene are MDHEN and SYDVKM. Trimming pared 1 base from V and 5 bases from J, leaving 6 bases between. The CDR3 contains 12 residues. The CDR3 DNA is TGTGCCAGCAGTTTATCCCTCAACGAGCAGTACTTC. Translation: CASSLSLNEQYF.

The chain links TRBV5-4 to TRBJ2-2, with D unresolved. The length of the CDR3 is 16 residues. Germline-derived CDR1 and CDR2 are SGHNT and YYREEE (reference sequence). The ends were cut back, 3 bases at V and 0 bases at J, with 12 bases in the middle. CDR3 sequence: CASSSRSQSNTGELFF. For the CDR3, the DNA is TGTGCCAGCAGCTCCCGGTCACAGTCGAACACCGGGGAGCTGTTTTTT.

This CDR3 reads CASSFLDTQYF. In DNA form, the CDR3 reads TGTGCCAGCAGTTTTCTAGATACGCAGTATTTT. The chain carries TRBV14 and TRBJ2-3, with unresolved D. Germline V lookup: CDR1 SGHDN, CDR2 FVKESK. This CDR3 comprises 11 residues. The V gene lost 6 bases and the J gene lost 5 bases, with 6 bases spanning the gap.

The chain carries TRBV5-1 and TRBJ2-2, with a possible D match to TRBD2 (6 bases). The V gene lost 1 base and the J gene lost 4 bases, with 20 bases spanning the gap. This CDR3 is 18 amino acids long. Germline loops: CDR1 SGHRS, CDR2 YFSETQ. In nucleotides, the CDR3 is TGCGCCAGCAGCTTGTGGGGGGTACGCGATTTATCCACCGGGGAGCTGTTTTTT. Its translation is CASSLWGVRDLSTGELFF.

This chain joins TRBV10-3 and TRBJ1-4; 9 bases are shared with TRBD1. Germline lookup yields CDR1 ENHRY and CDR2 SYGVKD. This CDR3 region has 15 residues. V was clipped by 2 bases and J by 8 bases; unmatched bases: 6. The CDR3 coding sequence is TGTGCCATCAGTGAGGCCCGACAGGGGGTAGAAAAACTGTTTTTT. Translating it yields CAISEARQGVEKLFF.

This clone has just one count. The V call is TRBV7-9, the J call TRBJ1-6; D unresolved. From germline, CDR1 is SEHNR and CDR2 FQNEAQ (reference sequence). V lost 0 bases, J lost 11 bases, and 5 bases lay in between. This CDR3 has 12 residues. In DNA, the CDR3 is TGTGCCAGCAGCTTAGCGCAGGCACCCCTCCACTTT. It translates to CASSLAQAPLHF. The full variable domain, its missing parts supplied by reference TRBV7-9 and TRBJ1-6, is DTGVSQNPRHKITKRGQNVTFRCDPISEHNRLYWYRQTLGQGPEFLTYFQNEAQLEKSRLLSDRFSAERPKGSFSTLEIQRTEQGDSAMYLCASSLAQAPLHFGNGTRLTVT.

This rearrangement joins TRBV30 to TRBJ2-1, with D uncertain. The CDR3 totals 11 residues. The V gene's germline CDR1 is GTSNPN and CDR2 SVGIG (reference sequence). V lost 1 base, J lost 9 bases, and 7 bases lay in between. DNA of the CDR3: TGTGCCTGGAGTGAAGAAACTGAGCAGTTCTTC. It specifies CAWSEETEQFF.

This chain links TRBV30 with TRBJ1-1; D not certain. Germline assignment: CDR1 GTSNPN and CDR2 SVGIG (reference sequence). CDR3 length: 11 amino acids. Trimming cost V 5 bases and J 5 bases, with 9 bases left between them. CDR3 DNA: TGTGCCTGGTCCGGGAAAACTGAAGCTTTCTTT. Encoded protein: CAWSGKTEAFF.

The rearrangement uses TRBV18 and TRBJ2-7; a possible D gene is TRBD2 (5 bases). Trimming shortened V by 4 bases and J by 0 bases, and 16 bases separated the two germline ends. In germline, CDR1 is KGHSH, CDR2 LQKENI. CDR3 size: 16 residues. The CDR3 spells CASSLMTSGNSYEQYF. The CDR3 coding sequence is TGTGCCAGCTCACTTATGACCTCCGGGAACTCCTACGAGCAGTACTTC.

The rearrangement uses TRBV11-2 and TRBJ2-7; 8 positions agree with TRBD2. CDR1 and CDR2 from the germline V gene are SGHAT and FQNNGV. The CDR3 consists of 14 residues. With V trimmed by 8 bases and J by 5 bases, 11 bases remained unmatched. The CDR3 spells CASGSSGVVHEQYF. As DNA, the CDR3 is TGTGCCAGCGGTAGTAGCGGGGTGGTCCACGAGCAGTACTTC.